These 15 T cell receptor beta chains originate from one sample sequenced in a study of OX40 agonist ivuxolimab in advanced cancers. Repertoires were generated with immunoSEQ multiplex PCR, while TCRdb's copy carries only in-frame clones and drops some. The sample carries tens of thousands of clones, approximately 90% recorded once. The sample was CD4+ or CD8+ T cells sorted from blood, taken in a trial of the OX40 agonist ivuxolimab. The receptors stem from an adult with an advanced solid tumor such as melanoma, head and neck, liver or kidney cancer.

This sequence joins TRBV13 and TRBJ2-1; tentative D call: TRBD2 (6 bases). This CDR3 has 15 residues. The germline V and J ends were trimmed by 1 base and 4 bases, with 11 bases remaining between them. Germline loops: CDR1 PRHDT, CDR2 FYEKMQ (reference sequence). CDR3 coding DNA: TGTGCCAGCAGCTTAGATGCTAGCGTTTACAATGAGCAGTTCTTC. Its translation: CASSLDASVYNEQFF.

The chain combines TRBV5-1 with TRBJ2-2; perhaps TRBD1 as D (5 bases). Germline V gene data show CDR1 as SGHRS and CDR2 as YFSETQ. The ends were cut back, 1 base at V and 2 bases at J, with 9 bases in the middle. The CDR3 extends over 15 amino acids. The CDR3 DNA reads TGCGCCAGCAGCTTGTTAGGACAAAACACCGGGGAGCTGTTTTTT. Encoded protein: CASSLLGQNTGELFF.

This chain connects TRBV6-5 to TRBJ2-1, with a possible D match to TRBD2 (6 bases). Germline CDR1 MNHEY, CDR2 SVGAGI. The CDR3 is 12 residues long. The CDR3 nucleotides read TGTGTTACAGCGGGTGTCTACAATGAGCAGTTCTTC. Translation gives CVTAGVYNEQFF.

The V and J genes are TRBV29-1 and TRBJ2-5; TRBD2 matches 12 bases. CDR1 is SQVTM, CDR2 ANQGSEA, per germline. Trimming took 7 bases from V and 5 from J; bases not matched to a gene: 17. The CDR3 sequence is 17 residues long. The CDR3 bases are TGCAGCGCCGGAGCGGCTAGCGGGGGGGGCGGGTTTGAGACCCAGTACTTC. Protein: CSAGAASGGGGFETQYF.

This clone was seen a single time. The V and J genes are TRBV28 and TRBJ2-1; the D gene is possibly TRBD1 (5 bases). The CDR3 consists of 13 residues. Trimming pared 3 bases from V and 6 bases from J, leaving 9 bases between. Germline V CDR1 and CDR2: MDHEN, SYDVKM. The CDR3 DNA is TGTGCCAGCAGTTTCCAGGGTATCAATGAGCAGTTCTTC. Residues: CASSFQGINEQFF. Full variable domain (outside the CDR3, taken from reference TRBV28 and TRBJ2-1): DVKVTQSSRYLVKRTGEKVFLECVQDMDHENMFWYRQDPGLGLRLIYFSYDVKMKEKGDIPEGYSVSREKKERFSLILESASTNQTSMYLCASSFQGINEQFFGPGTRLTVL.

The V and J genes are TRBV6-6 and TRBJ1-1; tentatively, D is TRBD1 (6 bases). This CDR3 contains 15 residues. The germline V gene has CDR1 MNHNY and CDR2 SVGAGI (reference sequence). V lost 6 bases and J 0 bases, leaving 14 bases between the germline ends. CDR3 amino acids: CASSPRGHLNTEAFF. The CDR3 DNA follows: TGTGCCAGCAGCCCACGGGGACACCTGAACACTGAAGCTTTCTTT.

The chain carries TRBV11-3 and TRBJ2-5; 10 positions agree with TRBD2. J lost 1 base, V lost 1 base, and 9 bases had no gene match. The CDR3 is 18 amino acids. CDR1 and CDR2 (germline): SGHNT, YENEEA. CDR3 region: CASSLGGLAGVSQETQYF. In nucleotides, the CDR3 is TGTGCCAGCAGCTTAGGAGGGCTAGCGGGGGTATCCCAAGAGACCCAGTACTTC.

The J gene is TRBJ2-5, the V gene TRBV20-1; D is uncertain. V lost 4 bases to trimming and J lost 0 bases, with 3 bases between them. This CDR3 spans 11 amino acids. Germline V gene lookup returns CDR1 DFQATT and CDR2 SNEGSKA (reference sequence). The CDR3 loop reads CSANNQETQYF. CDR3 sequence (DNA): TGCAGTGCTAACAACCAAGAGACCCAGTACTTC.

The chain employs TRBV19 and TRBJ2-7; TRBD2 is a possible D gene (5 bases). This CDR3 region has 13 residues. V was cut by 5 bases and J by 6 bases, with 14 bases left in between. Germline V gene lookup returns CDR1 LNHDA and CDR2 SQIVND (reference sequence). The CDR3 sequence: CASSWETHREQYF. The CDR3 coding sequence is TGTGCCAGTAGTTGGGAGACACACCGCGAGCAGTACTTC. Full variable domain (missing parts from reference TRBV19 and TRBJ2-7): DGGITQSPKYLFRKEGQNVTLSCEQNLNHDAMYWYRQDPGQGLRLIYYSQIVNDFQKGDIAEGYSVSREKKESFPLTVTSAQKNPTAFYLCASSWETHREQYFGPGTRLTVT.

The V call is TRBV30, the J call TRBJ2-5, with a possible D match to TRBD2 (5 bases). V shed 2 bases and J shed 5 bases, with 12 bases lying between them. Germline assignment: CDR1 GTSNPN and CDR2 SVGIG (reference sequence). The CDR3 totals 13 residues. CDR3 nucleotide sequence: TGTGCCTGGAGTCGGAATTGGAGGGAGACCCAGTACTTC. It specifies CAWSRNWRETQYF.

The chain is built from TRBV5-4 and TRBJ2-2, with 8 bases identical to TRBD2. The J segment lost 7 bases and the V segment lost 1 base, leaving 6 bases of the junction unmatched. Germline CDR1 SGHNT, CDR2 YYREEE (reference sequence). This CDR3 is built from 15 residues. The CDR3 DNA is TGTGCCAGCAGCTTGTCGGGAGGGCCATACGGGGAGCTGTTTTTT. Encoded protein: CASSLSGGPYGELFF.

The chain carries TRBV7-6 and TRBJ2-7; D may match TRBD1 or TRBD2 (6 bases each). Trimming left V 2 bases short and J 0 bases short, with 11 bases between. CDR3 length: 15 amino acids. Germline CDR1 and CDR2: SGHVS and FNYEAQ. The CDR3 is CASSLRGGGSYEQYF. The CDR3 DNA is TGTGCCAGCAGCTTACGCGGAGGGGGCTCCTACGAGCAGTACTTC. Filled out from reference TRBV7-6 and TRBJ2-7, the complete variable domain reads GAGVSQSPRYKVTKRGQDVALRCDPISGHVSLYWYRQALGQGPEFLTYFNYEAQQDKSGLPNDRFSAERPEGSISTLTIQRTEQRDSAMYRCASSLRGGGSYEQYFGPGTRLTVT.

The chain couples TRBV19 to TRBJ2-1; no definite D call. V was clipped by 6 bases and J by 4 bases, with 10 bases between them. CDR3 size: 13 residues. Per the germline V gene, CDR1 is LNHDA and CDR2 is SQIVND (reference sequence). The CDR3 spells CASSPDVYNEQFF. The CDR3 DNA reads as TGTGCCAGTAGCCCGGATGTTTACAATGAGCAGTTCTTC.

The rearrangement joins TRBV7-8 to TRBJ1-1; the D gene is possibly TRBD1 (5 bases). This CDR3 comprises 16 residues. Germline V gene data show CDR1 as SGHVS and CDR2 as FQNEAQ. V dropped 6 bases and J dropped 1 base, with 18 bases sitting between them. DNA of the CDR3: TGTGCCAGCAGGGGAGGGGCAGGGACCACGAACACTGAAGCTTTCTTT. This codes for CASRGGAGTTNTEAFF.

The rearrangement links TRBV4-2 to TRBJ2-1, with a possible D match to TRBD2 (6 bases). This CDR3 region has 18 residues. Germline assignment: CDR1 LGHNA and CDR2 YNFKEQ. Trimming pared 4 bases from V and 2 bases from J, leaving 21 bases between. The CDR3, as DNA: TGTGCCAGCAGCCCCTCTGGGGCTAGCGCTGCTACCTACAATGAGCAGTTCTTC. This codes for CASSPSGASAATYNEQFF.